This TCR beta chain was profiled in a study of human CD8 memory T cell subsets. Regarding the study as a whole: Similarly high diversity was seen in stem-like memory and precursor exhausted T cells, but not in effector memory cells.

For stem-like memory CD8+ T cells (TSTEM), the phenotype was CCR7+ PD-1- TIGIT-. Scientists made TCR beta libraries using UMI-labeled 5' RACE. Reanalyzing the 5' RACE reads, TCRdb keeps one entry per CDR3 protein, without DNA. The listing contains about 7,000 distinct CDR3 sequences. In germline, CDR1 is SGHVS, CDR2 FQNEAQ. The CDR3 has 15 amino acids. About this clonotype itself: The antigen remains undetermined.

The sequence was obtained from a human donor in good health. The sequencing sample was made of CD8+ stem-like memory T cells (TSCM and TCM) sorted from PBMCs. The subset here: stem-like memory CD8 T cells (TSTEM), CCR7+ PD-1- TIGIT-. V and J are TRBV7-8 and TRBJ1-5; absent DNA, TCRdb's TRBD1 call cannot be checked. CDR3 sequence reads: CASSLATGHQQPQHF.